The 21 T cell receptor beta chains given below trace back to one sample, sequenced in a study of cytomegalovirus exposure and HLA in healthy donors listed by TCRdb under 2017. Receptors were amplified or captured by the immunoSEQ multiplex PCR assay. The table comes from immuneACCESS by way of TCRdb, which keeps in-frame sequences with V and J called. Part of the clones is missing from these tables; in studies checked, under half for an unresolved V gene and the rest for unknown reasons. In all, the sample holds roughly 300,000 clones, and around 87% of those were seen once. Around 0.9% of the sample goes to the ten largest clones. What was sequenced was PBMCs. The receptors shown here come from a woman aged 18-29 years in good health and CMV-seronegative.

This chain connects TRBV5-4 to TRBJ1-2; D perhaps matches TRBD1 (6 bases). Trimming shortened V by 0 bases and J by 6 bases, and 15 bases separated the two germline ends. The V gene's germline CDR1 is SGHNT and CDR2 YYREEE (reference sequence). This CDR3 spans 15 amino acids. CDR3 DNA: TGTGCCAGCAGCTTGGAGGTCTTACAGGGCCATGGCTACACCTTC. Amino acids: CASSLEVLQGHGYTF.

The chain uses TRBV15 and TRBJ2-7, with 7 bases lining up with TRBD1. Germline assignment: CDR1 LNHNV and CDR2 YYDKDF (reference sequence). This CDR3 contains 15 residues. V shed 4 bases, J shed 2 bases, and the junction held 8 bases outside the gene matches. The CDR3 sequence: CATSKRGGQTYEQYF. The CDR3 bases are TGTGCCACCAGCAAAAGAGGGGGCCAAACCTACGAGCAGTACTTC.

V is TRBV30 and J is TRBJ2-1; 9 positions match TRBD2. The CDR3 has 14 residues. V gave up 4 bases and J gave up 6 bases; unmatched junction bases: 7. Germline-derived CDR1 and CDR2 are GTSNPN and SVGIG (reference sequence). This CDR3 is CAWTVAGVANEQFF. The CDR3 DNA reads as TGTGCCTGGACCGTAGCGGGAGTGGCCAATGAGCAGTTCTTC.

V usage is TRBV11-2 and J usage is TRBJ1-5; D is undetermined. The CDR3 runs 13 residues. Per germline, CDR1 SGHAT and CDR2 FQNNGV. The V gene lost 0 bases and the J gene lost 7 bases, with 7 bases spanning the gap. The CDR3 is CASSLDSRQPQHF. The CDR3 DNA is TGTGCCAGCAGCTTAGATAGCCGACAGCCCCAGCATTTT.

The chain joins TRBV28 to TRBJ1-2, with D possibly matching TRBD1 (5 bases). There are 12 residues in the CDR3. Trimming cost V 8 bases and J 14 bases, with 21 bases left between them. From germline, CDR1 is MDHEN and CDR2 SYDVKM. In nucleotides, the CDR3 is TGTGCCAGCGTCCCGCCAGGGTCAGTTGAGACCTTC. Translation gives CASVPPGSVETF.

The rearrangement links TRBV7-3 to TRBJ2-1; TRBD2 matches at 10 bases. This CDR3 is built from 16 residues. Looked up from germline, CDR1 is SGHTA and CDR2 is FQGTGA. Trimming removed 5 bases from V and 5 bases from J; junction bases left unmatched: 9. CDR3 DNA: TGTGCCAGCAGCCTAGGGACTAGCGCGGCCAACAATGAGCAGTTCTTC. It is translated as CASSLGTSAANNEQFF. Full variable domain (outside the CDR3, taken from reference TRBV7-3 and TRBJ2-1): GAGVSQTPSNKVTEKGKYVELRCDPISGHTALYWYRQSLGQGPEFLIYFQGTGAADDSGLPNDRFFAVRPEGSVSTLKIQRTERGDSAVYLCASSLGTSAANNEQFFGPGTRLTVL.

This clone was seen once. J is TRBJ2-7 and V is TRBV7-8; D is possibly TRBD2 (6 bases). Germline V gene data show CDR1 as SGHVS and CDR2 as FQNEAQ. V shed 2 bases and J shed 2 bases, with 22 bases lying between them. The CDR3 runs to 18 residues. The CDR3 bases are TGTGCCAGCAGCTTATCCGGGGGATCCGGGACGGAAACCTACGAGCAGTACTTC. It yields the protein CASSLSGGSGTETYEQYF.

This rearrangement joins TRBV28 to TRBJ2-7; 10 bases are a match to TRBD2. The CDR3 loop spans 15 amino acids. CDR1 is MDHEN, CDR2 SYDVKM, per germline. V lost 6 bases and J lost 1; bases outside the gene matches: 6. This chain's CDR3 is CASSTASGGSYEQYF. The CDR3 nucleotides are TGTGCCAGCAGCACCGCTAGCGGGGGATCCTACGAGCAGTACTTC. Together with reference TRBV28 and TRBJ2-7, the CDR3 gives the full variable domain: DVKVTQSSRYLVKRTGEKVFLECVQDMDHENMFWYRQDPGLGLRLIYFSYDVKMKEKGDIPEGYSVSREKKERFSLILESASTNQTSMYLCASSTASGGSYEQYFGPGTRLTVT.

The count of this clone is one. CDR3: CASSFGGDPPDTQYF. The CDR3 nucleotides are TGTGCCAGCAGTTTTGGCGGGGACCCCCCAGATACGCAGTATTTT. The genes are TRBV28 and TRBJ2-3; D is possibly TRBD2 (6 bases). Trimming took 3 bases from V and 4 from J, leaving 14 bases between them. The CDR3 runs 15 residues. Germline loops: CDR1 MDHEN, CDR2 SYDVKM.

The genes are TRBV19 and TRBJ2-1; possibly TRBD1 for D (7 bases). The CDR3 runs 15 residues. Trimming shortened V by 10 bases and J by 6 bases, and 22 bases separated the two germline ends. Germline CDR1 and CDR2: LNHDA and SQIVND (reference sequence). This chain's CDR3 is CATKGGTDYLNEQFF. DNA of the CDR3: TGTGCCACTAAAGGGGGGACAGACTATCTCAATGAGCAGTTCTTC.

The rearrangement uses TRBV2 and TRBJ1-4; TRBD1 is a possible D gene (5 bases). The germline V gene encodes CDR1 SNHLY and CDR2 FYNNEI. This CDR3 contains 15 residues. The V gene lost 1 base and the J gene lost 8 bases, with 14 bases spanning the gap. This chain's CDR3 is CASSEGGRVGEKLFF. The CDR3 nucleotides read TGTGCCAGCAGTGAAGGTGGCAGGGTGGGAGAAAAACTGTTTTTT.

V usage is TRBV27 and J usage is TRBJ2-5; a weak D match, TRBD2 (5 bases). This CDR3 spans 12 amino acids. The germline CDR1 and CDR2 sequences are MNHEY and SMNVEV (reference sequence). Trimming left V 6 bases short and J 2 bases short, with 7 bases between. CDR3 nucleotides: TGTGCCAGCAGCCCGGGGCAAGAGACCCAGTACTTC. This gives the protein CASSPGQETQYF.

The CDR3 coding sequence is TGTGCCAGCAGCCGAGAGGGACAGTCCTACGAGCAGTACTTC. Translating it yields CASSREGQSYEQYF. The V gene is TRBV11-2, the J gene TRBJ2-7; TRBD1 aligns across 7 bases. The ends lost 5 bases at V and 1 base at J; junction bases unmatched: 5. This CDR3 region has 14 residues. The germline gives CDR1 SGHAT, CDR2 FQNNGV.

This chain joins TRBV7-3 and TRBJ1-6; maybe TRBD1 (6 bases). Trimming stripped 5 bases from V and 7 bases from J, with 18 bases between. CDR1 is SGHTA and CDR2 is FQGTGA in the germline V gene. This CDR3 has 16 amino acids. The CDR3: CASSLRGRGENSPLHF. The CDR3 DNA reads as TGTGCCAGCAGCCTCCGGGGCAGGGGCGAAAATTCACCCCTCCACTTT. The full variable domain, its missing parts supplied by reference TRBV7-3 and TRBJ1-6, is GAGVSQTPSNKVTEKGKYVELRCDPISGHTALYWYRQSLGQGPEFLIYFQGTGAADDSGLPNDRFFAVRPEGSVSTLKIQRTERGDSAVYLCASSLRGRGENSPLHFGNGTRLTVT.

The chain links TRBV27 to TRBJ2-1; the D gene is possibly TRBD1 (6 bases). The CDR3 is 14 residues long. The V end lost 6 bases, the J end lost 5 bases, and 14 bases lay between the germline ends. Germline V gene sequence: CDR1 MNHEY, CDR2 SMNVEV (reference sequence). In nucleotides, the CDR3 is TGTGCCAGCAGGCGGGTAGGGGGAAACAATGAGCAGTTCTTC. This sequence encodes CASRRVGGNNEQFF.

The rearrangement links TRBV4-3 to TRBJ2-1, with 9 bases that match TRBD2. The CDR3 is 15 amino acids. CDR1 is LGHNA and CDR2 is YSLEER in the germline V gene. With V trimmed by 1 base and J by 4 bases, 2 bases remained unmatched. This chain's CDR3 is CASSQGLAGYNEQFF. CDR3 DNA: TGCGCCAGCAGCCAAGGGCTAGCGGGGTACAATGAGCAGTTCTTC.

V gene TRBV5-1 combines with J gene TRBJ1-2; maybe TRBD1 (6 bases). The CDR3 is made up of 15 amino acids. Trimming removed 0 bases at V and 6 bases at J, with 15 bases between. Germline CDR1 and CDR2: SGHRS and YFSETQ. CDR3 region: CASSLERGGSHGYTF. Here the CDR3 DNA reads TGCGCCAGCAGCTTGGAGAGGGGGGGATCGCATGGCTACACCTTC.

V is TRBV9 and J is TRBJ2-5, with TRBD2 identical over 7 bases. The V segment lost 0 bases and the J segment 5 bases; nucleotides outside the gene matches: 7. The germline V gene encodes CDR1 SGDLS and CDR2 YYNGEE. The CDR3 is made up of 15 amino acids. The CDR3 sequence: CASSVGAGAHETQYF. DNA for the CDR3: TGTGCCAGCAGCGTAGGGGCGGGAGCCCACGAGACCCAGTACTTC.

V is TRBV6-5 and J is TRBJ1-4; perhaps TRBD1 as D (5 bases). The CDR3 runs 14 residues. The V and J ends lost 5 bases and 7 bases respectively, with 14 bases between them. Germline CDR1 is MNHEY and CDR2 is SVGAGI. CDR3 in amino acids: CASSSLTEIEKLFF. CDR3 nucleotides: TGTGCCAGCAGTAGCTTGACAGAGATTGAAAAACTGTTTTTT.

This chain joins TRBV28 and TRBJ1-2; 7 bases are shared with TRBD1. V shed 2 bases, J shed 4 bases, and the junction held 4 bases outside the gene matches. CDR3 size: 14 residues. CDR1 and CDR2 (germline): MDHEN, SYDVKM. This CDR3 is CASSLQQGSYGYTF. The CDR3 nucleotides are TGTGCCAGCAGTTTACAACAGGGGTCCTATGGCTACACCTTC.

The CDR3 nucleotides read TGCAGCGCCCGAGACAGGTACGGGACTGAAGCTTTCTTT. This encodes CSARDRYGTEAFF. The V call is TRBV29-1, the J call TRBJ1-1; tentatively, D is TRBD1 (6 bases). This CDR3 has 13 residues. Germline V gives CDR1 SQVTM, CDR2 ANQGSEA. Trimming pared 7 bases from V and 5 bases from J, leaving 17 bases between. Full variable domain (remainder filled in from reference TRBV29-1 and TRBJ1-1): SAVISQKPSRDICQRGTSLTIQCQVDSQVTMMFWYRQQPGQSLTLIATANQGSEATYESGFVIDKFPISRPNLTFSTLTVSNMSPEDSSIYLCSARDRYGTEAFFGQGTRLTVV.